This T cell receptor (beta chain) was documented in a study of blood T cell repertoires in COVID-19. Study context: Material from acute and convalescent COVID-19 was sourced from the United States, Italy and Spain. Sources were T cells, B-cell-depleted T cells, or PBMCs; the material itself was cDNA or gDNA.

Authors' data handling: Nucleated cell counts were estimated from reference gene primer amplification. Sequenced by immunoSEQ multiplex PCR; TCRdb stores in-frame clones only, minus some. The DNA gave D and trimming, while V, J and clone size come from that table. This sample has about 210,000 clones, with around nine tenths found just once. CDR3 size: 14 residues. V lost 7 bases and J lost 0; bases outside the gene matches: 4. The germline V gene encodes CDR1 SGDLS and CDR2 YYNGEE. The TCR originated in a man aged 18 to 30 with active or convalescent COVID-19. Sequencing was performed on peripheral blood. This chain uses TRBV9 with TRBJ1-3; 7 bases match TRBD1. Here the CDR3 DNA reads TGTGCCAGCGGTGACAGGGCCTCTGGAAACACCATATATTTT. Translating gives CASGDRASGNTIYF.